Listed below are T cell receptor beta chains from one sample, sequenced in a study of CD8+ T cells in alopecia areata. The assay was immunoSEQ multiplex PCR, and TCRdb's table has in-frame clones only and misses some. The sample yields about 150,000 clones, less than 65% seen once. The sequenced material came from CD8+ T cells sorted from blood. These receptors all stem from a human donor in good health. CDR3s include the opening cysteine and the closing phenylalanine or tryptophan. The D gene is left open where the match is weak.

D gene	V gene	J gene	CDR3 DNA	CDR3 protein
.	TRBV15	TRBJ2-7	TGTGCCACCAGCCCTGCGAATGGGCAGGAGTACGAGCAGTACTTC	CATSPANGQEYEQYF
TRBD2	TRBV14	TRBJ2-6	TGTGCCAGCAGAAGACTAGCGGGAGACTCTGGGGCCAACGTCCTGACTTTC	CASRRLAGDSGANVLTF
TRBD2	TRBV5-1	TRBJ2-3	TGCGCCAGCGGACTAGCGGGCACAGATACGCAGTATTTT	CASGLAGTDTQYF
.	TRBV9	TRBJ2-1	TGTGCCAGCAGCCCGGGATACAATGAGCAGTTCTTC	CASSPGYNEQFF
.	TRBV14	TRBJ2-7	TGTGCCAGCAGCCAAGCCCCCACTTCGTTTGAGCAGTACTTC	CASSQAPTSFEQYF
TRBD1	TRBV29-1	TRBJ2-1	TGCAGCGTGGAGGGACAGGGGGTCAGAAATGAGCAGTTCTTC	CSVEGQGVRNEQFF
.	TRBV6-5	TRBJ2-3	TGTGCCAGCAGGCCCGGGGTTACAGATACGCAGTATTTT	CASRPGVTDTQYF
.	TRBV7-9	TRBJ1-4	TGTGCCAGCACCGCGGACTACGGAAAACTGTTTTTT	CASTADYGKLFF
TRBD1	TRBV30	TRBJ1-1	TGTGCCTCTCAAAGTCCCGGGACAGGGGTCCTGAACACTGAAGCTTTCTTT	CASQSPGTGVLNTEAFF
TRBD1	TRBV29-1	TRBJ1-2	TGCAGCGCGAGACAGGGGGTGAACTATGGCTACACCTTC	CSARQGVNYGYTF